This is a list of T cell receptor beta chains from one sample in a study of shared clonotypes between healthy human individuals. Repertoires were generated with immunoSEQ multiplex PCR, while TCRdb's copy carries only in-frame clones and drops some. This table has hundreds of thousands of clones, approximately 96% appearing once. Material for sequencing was naive CD8+ T cells sorted from blood. The receptors come from a woman in her twenties or thirties in good health. The CDR3 runs from the conserved cysteine through the conserved F or W. The D gene is left open where the match is weak. Only part of the rows carry a size: once, few, many, or a class if the clone is expanded.

J: TRBJ2-5; V: TRBV11-2; D: TRBD2; size: NA; DNA: TGTGCCAGCAGCTTAGTGAGTTCTAGCGGGAGTCAAGAGACCCAGTACTTC; CDR3: CASSLVSSSGSQETQYF
J: TRBJ2-7; V: TRBV28; D: TRBD1; size: NA; DNA: TGTGCCAGCAGTTTAGGGGTGACAGGGGTATACGAGCAGTACTTC; CDR3: CASSLGVTGVYEQYF
J: TRBJ1-1; V: TRBV28; D: NA; size: NA; DNA: TGTGCCAGCAGCCCTGGAGGAGAGAACACTGAAGCTTTCTTT; CDR3: CASSPGGENTEAFF
J: TRBJ2-7; V: TRBV2; D: TRBD2; size: once; DNA: TGTGCCAGCAGTGAAGGAGCGGGAGAGGTCTACGAGCAGTACTTC; CDR3: CASSEGAGEVYEQYF
J: TRBJ2-1; V: TRBV2; D: TRBD2; size: NA; DNA: TGTGCCAGCAGTGAGAGGACTAGCGGGATCGTGGATGAGCAGTTCTTC; CDR3: CASSERTSGIVDEQFF
J: TRBJ1-1; V: TRBV30; D: NA; size: NA; DNA: TGTGCCCTCGACCCGGCGAACACTGAAGCTTTCTTT; CDR3: CALDPANTEAFF
J: TRBJ2-3; V: TRBV6-4; D: NA; size: NA; DNA: TGTGCCAGCAGTTTAGGGGAAACCACAGATACGCAGTATTTT; CDR3: CASSLGETTDTQYF
J: TRBJ2-1; V: TRBV29-1; D: NA; size: NA; DNA: TGCAGCGTTGACGGAGTACTGGATGAGCAGTTCTTC; CDR3: CSVDGVLDEQFF
J: TRBJ2-7; V: TRBV13; D: NA; size: once; DNA: TGTGCCAGCAGCTTGAGTGTTAGCAGCACCTACGAGCAGTACTTC; CDR3: CASSLSVSSTYEQYF
J: TRBJ1-2; V: TRBV27; D: NA; size: few; DNA: TGTGCCAGCAGGGACGCGGTGAACTATGGCTACACCTTC; CDR3: CASRDAVNYGYTF
J: TRBJ2-7; V: TRBV28; D: TRBD2; size: once; DNA: TGTGCCAGCAGAATTGCTAGCGGGGTCGGGTACGAGCAGTACTTC; CDR3: CASRIASGVGYEQYF